The clone carrying this T cell receptor beta chain was detected only once. Its antigen is undetermined. Germline CDR1 reads SGHRS; CDR2 reads YFSETQ. Trimming cost V 7 bases and J 1 base, with 14 bases left between them. This CDR3 is 14 amino acids long. PCR primers comprised 60 Vbeta and 13 Jbeta primers. TCRdb's table, derived via immunoSEQ multiplex PCR, lists solely in-frame clones and lacks some. This table holds about 140,000 clones, about 80% found once. The sample originates from a study of cytomegalovirus exposure and HLA in healthy donors. Study results and limitations: An assumption of roughly uniform sequencing depth across donors underlay the presence/absence analyses. Upon later analysis, HLA-associated TCR beta chains proved more clonally expanded than other, equally common chains. When a later analysis was performed, an Asian-associated ancestry cluster reportedly had fewer N-insertions than the roughly 700-donor mean.

The specimen was PBMCs. This receptor was obtained from a young man in good health and CMV-seropositive. This sequence joins TRBV5-1 and TRBJ2-5; perhaps TRBD1 as D (6 bases). As DNA, the CDR3 is TGCGCCAGCCACCGGGACACCCTCCAAGAGACCCAGTACTTC. This encodes CASHRDTLQETQYF.